This T cell receptor beta chain was recovered during a study of graft-versus-host responses after intestinal transplantation. The wider study: Recipients were given multivisceral, liver-intestinal, or isolated intestinal transplants. Among the recipients, all got anti-thymocyte globulin induction and then tacrolimus and steroids for around 3 years. Study-wide points: Recipient marrow contained GvH clones, some of which appeared first in ileum or blood.

Profiling relied on immunoSEQ multiplex PCR, and the TCRdb table lists in-frame clones only, not all of them. The sample carries approximately 68,000 clones, roughly 90% recorded once. For this clone: The target antigen is unknown.

Sequenced material: unstimulated CD8+ T cells sorted from spleen or lymph node cells, taken before transplant. This TCR came from a human donor who was the organ donor for an intestinal transplant.

The CDR3 reads CASSDAGGSYEQYV. DNA for the CDR3: TGTGCCAGCAGTGATGCGGGGGGCTCCTACGAGCAGTACGTC. The chain uses TRBV2 and TRBJ2-7; 8 bases are shared with TRBD2. CDR1 SNHLY and CDR2 FYNNEI come from the germline V gene. The V segment lost 3 bases and the J segment 0 bases; nucleotides outside the gene matches: 1. CDR3 length: 14 amino acids.